These T cell receptor beta chains were read from a single sample in a study of blood T cell repertoires in COVID-19. Measured with immunoSEQ multiplex PCR; TCRdb has only the in-frame clones, and not every one. The sample has more than 150,000 clones; just over 85% are singletons. Material for sequencing was peripheral blood. Receptor source: a man in his fifties or sixties with active or convalescent COVID-19. CDR3s include the opening cysteine and the closing phenylalanine or tryptophan. The D gene is left open where the match is weak. Not all rows give a size; the values are once, few, many and, for expanded clones, a class.

d_call: .
j_call: TRBJ1-5
clone_size: .
v_call: TRBV5-6
cdr3_nt: TGTGCCAGCAGCTTCGGACAGCTCAATCAGCCCCAGCATTTT
cdr3_aa: CASSFGQLNQPQHF

d_call: TRBD2
j_call: TRBJ2-7
clone_size: .
v_call: TRBV7-8
cdr3_nt: TGTGCCAGCAGCACGAAGTCCGGGGGAGGGGCCTACGAGCAGTACTTC
cdr3_aa: CASSTKSGGGAYEQYF

d_call: TRBD1
j_call: TRBJ2-1
clone_size: .
v_call: TRBV11-3
cdr3_nt: TGTGCCAGCAGCTCCCCCGGGACAGGGTACAATGAGCAGTTCTTC
cdr3_aa: CASSSPGTGYNEQFF

d_call: TRBD2
j_call: TRBJ2-7
clone_size: .
v_call: TRBV4-2
cdr3_nt: TGTGCCAGCAGCCAAGATCGAACTAGCGGGGGCTACGAGCAGTACTTC
cdr3_aa: CASSQDRTSGGYEQYF

d_call: TRBD1
j_call: TRBJ2-3
clone_size: .
v_call: TRBV13
cdr3_nt: TGTGCCAGCAATGGACAGGGTTTATACACAGATACGCAGTATTTT
cdr3_aa: CASNGQGLYTDTQYF

d_call: .
j_call: TRBJ1-2
clone_size: .
v_call: TRBV28
cdr3_nt: TGTGCCAGCAGTCGAAATTGGCACGGCTACACCTTC
cdr3_aa: CASSRNWHGYTF

d_call: TRBD1
j_call: TRBJ2-7
clone_size: .
v_call: TRBV2
cdr3_nt: TGTGCCAGCAGTGACGGACAGGGCTCCTACGAGCAGTACTTC
cdr3_aa: CASSDGQGSYEQYF

d_call: TRBD1
j_call: TRBJ1-1
clone_size: once
v_call: TRBV18
cdr3_nt: TGTGCCAGCTCACCACTTGGGACAGGTACGAACACTGAAGCTTTCTTT
cdr3_aa: CASSPLGTGTNTEAFF

d_call: TRBD2
j_call: TRBJ2-5
clone_size: many
v_call: TRBV19
cdr3_nt: TGTGCCAGTGGTGTTACGACTAGCGGTAAAGAGACCCAGTACTTC
cdr3_aa: CASGVTTSGKETQYF

d_call: TRBD2
j_call: TRBJ2-7
clone_size: .
v_call: TRBV24-1
cdr3_nt: TGTGCCACCAGTGATGGGCCTAGCGGGAGCGTCTACGAGCAGTACTTC
cdr3_aa: CATSDGPSGSVYEQYF

d_call: .
j_call: TRBJ2-2
clone_size: few
v_call: TRBV19
cdr3_nt: TGTGCCAGTAGTAGGAGCACAGGGTCCGTAAACACCGGGGAGCTGTTTTTT
cdr3_aa: CASSRSTGSVNTGELFF

d_call: TRBD2
j_call: TRBJ2-7
clone_size: .
v_call: TRBV7-9
cdr3_nt: TGTGCCAGCAGCGAAATACCGGGACTAGCAGCCCACTACGAGCAGTACTTC
cdr3_aa: CASSEIPGLAAHYEQYF

d_call: TRBD1
j_call: TRBJ2-5
clone_size: .
v_call: TRBV12-5
cdr3_nt: TGTGCTACCACGACAGGGGGCGAGGAGACCCAGTACTTC
cdr3_aa: CATTTGGEETQYF

d_call: .
j_call: TRBJ2-1
clone_size: .
v_call: TRBV7-3
cdr3_nt: TGTGCCAGCAGCAGATCCGGGGACAATGAGCAGTTCTTC
cdr3_aa: CASSRSGDNEQFF

d_call: .
j_call: TRBJ2-7
clone_size: .
v_call: TRBV6-5
cdr3_nt: TGTGCCAGCAGCCGGACAGCCCCATACTACGAGCAGTACTTC
cdr3_aa: CASSRTAPYYEQYF

d_call: TRBD2
j_call: TRBJ2-7
clone_size: .
v_call: TRBV7-9
cdr3_nt: TGTGCCAGCAGCTTAGTCCTAGCGGGAGGGCCGGACGAGCAGTACTTC
cdr3_aa: CASSLVLAGGPDEQYF

d_call: .
j_call: TRBJ2-6
clone_size: once
v_call: TRBV7-2
cdr3_nt: TGTGCCAGCAGCGATCGAGGAGGGCGGCGCCTGACTTTC
cdr3_aa: CASSDRGGRRLTF

d_call: TRBD1
j_call: TRBJ2-3
clone_size: once
v_call: TRBV10-1
cdr3_nt: TGCGCCAGCAGTGAGTTGGGACAGGGGCCTAGCACAGATACGCAGTATTTT
cdr3_aa: CASSELGQGPSTDTQYF

d_call: TRBD1
j_call: TRBJ1-6
clone_size: few
v_call: TRBV24-1
cdr3_nt: TGTGCCACCAGTGATCCCGGGACAGGGCCTTCTAATAATTCACCCCTCCACTTT
cdr3_aa: CATSDPGTGPSNNSPLHF

d_call: .
j_call: TRBJ1-3
clone_size: .
v_call: TRBV19
cdr3_nt: TGTGCCAGTAGTAAACAGGACGCGGCCAGGACTGGAAACACCATATATTTT
cdr3_aa: CASSKQDAARTGNTIYF

d_call: .
j_call: TRBJ2-5
clone_size: once
v_call: TRBV5-5
cdr3_nt: TGTGCCAGCAGGAAAAGGGGGGGCCCCCAAGAGACCCAGTACTTC
cdr3_aa: CASRKRGGPQETQYF

d_call: .
j_call: TRBJ1-1
clone_size: few
v_call: TRBV18
cdr3_nt: TGTGCCAGCTCACCAAAGCCCCGGGGTCTGAGCACTGAAGCTTTCTTT
cdr3_aa: CASSPKPRGLSTEAFF

d_call: TRBD1
j_call: TRBJ1-5
clone_size: .
v_call: TRBV7-2
cdr3_nt: TGTGCCAGCAGCTTAGTCGGGACAGGGTACAATCAGCCCCAGCATTTT
cdr3_aa: CASSLVGTGYNQPQHF

d_call: TRBD2
j_call: TRBJ2-7
clone_size: .
v_call: TRBV5-6
cdr3_nt: TGTGCCAGCAGCTTAGTGGGACTAGCGGGGACCACCTACGAGCAGTACTTC
cdr3_aa: CASSLVGLAGTTYEQYF

d_call: .
j_call: TRBJ2-3
clone_size: .
v_call: TRBV30
cdr3_nt: TGTGCATGGAAGGGGCCCGGGGATACGCAGTATTTT
cdr3_aa: CAWKGPGDTQYF

d_call: TRBD2
j_call: TRBJ2-5
clone_size: .
v_call: TRBV6-6
cdr3_nt: TGTGCCAGCAGTACCAGGACGGGGGGGAGCGAGACCCAGTACTTC
cdr3_aa: CASSTRTGGSETQYF

d_call: TRBD2
j_call: TRBJ2-1
clone_size: .
v_call: TRBV7-9
cdr3_nt: TGTGCCAGCAGCCGACTATCTAGCGGGGGCGGGCAGTTCTTC
cdr3_aa: CASSRLSSGGGQFF

d_call: .
j_call: TRBJ1-3
clone_size: .
v_call: TRBV5-6
cdr3_nt: TGTGCCAGCAGCCCCGAGGCAGGGGCTGGAAACACCATATATTTT
cdr3_aa: CASSPEAGAGNTIYF

d_call: TRBD1
j_call: TRBJ2-7
clone_size: .
v_call: TRBV29-1
cdr3_nt: TGCAGCGTTGACGGGACAGGGGGCAACGAGCAGTACTTC
cdr3_aa: CSVDGTGGNEQYF

d_call: .
j_call: TRBJ2-2
clone_size: .
v_call: TRBV12-3/TRBV12-4
cdr3_nt: TGTGCCAGCAGACAGGGATACGGGGAGCTGTTTTTT
cdr3_aa: CASRQGYGELFF

d_call: TRBD2
j_call: TRBJ2-2
clone_size: .
v_call: TRBV5-1
cdr3_nt: TGCGCCAGCAGCTTCGGGGCTAGCGGCACCGGGGAGCTGTTTTTT
cdr3_aa: CASSFGASGTGELFF

d_call: TRBD1
j_call: TRBJ1-6
clone_size: .
v_call: TRBV4-2
cdr3_nt: TGTGCCAGCAGCCAGGCAGGGGGACACTATAATTCACCCCTCCACTTT
cdr3_aa: CASSQAGGHYNSPLHF

d_call: TRBD1
j_call: TRBJ1-2
clone_size: .
v_call: TRBV15
cdr3_nt: TGTGCCACCAGCAGAGATCGAAGGGCGGACAGGGGGCGAGGCTACACCTTC
cdr3_aa: CATSRDRRADRGRGYTF

d_call: TRBD2
j_call: TRBJ2-7
clone_size: .
v_call: TRBV6-5
cdr3_nt: TGTGCCAGCAGAGCACTAGCGGGAGTCGGTGACGAGCAGTACTTC
cdr3_aa: CASRALAGVGDEQYF